The clone carrying this TCR beta chain was found once. The repertoire was sequenced with immunoSEQ multiplex PCR; TCRdb's copy has only in-frame clones and lacks some. The sample consists of 250,000 to 300,000 clones, around nine tenths of them appearing once. This specimen comes from a study of blood T cell repertoires in COVID-19. The CDR3 is made up of 17 amino acids. Germline V gene data show CDR1 as SGHRS and CDR2 as YFSETQ. The V segment lost 2 bases and the J segment 3 bases; nucleotides outside the gene matches: 13. The receptor was isolated from a woman in her twenties or thirties with COVID-19, enrolled during active disease. The specimen sequenced was peripheral blood. This chain links TRBV5-1 with TRBJ1-1, with 7 bases identical to TRBD1. The CDR3 sequence is CASSFYLHGTAYTEAFF. The DNA of the CDR3 is TGCGCCAGCAGCTTTTACTTACACGGGACAGCCTACACTGAAGCTTTCTTT. The variable domain in full, with the rest retrieved from reference TRBV5-1 and TRBJ1-1, is KAGVTQTPRYLIKTRGQQVTLSCSPISGHRSVSWYQQTPGQGLQFLFEYFSETQRNKGNFPGRFSGRQFSNSRSEMNVSTLELGDSALYLCASSFYLHGTAYTEAFFGQGTRLTVV.